The 16 T cell receptor beta chains below were found in one sample sequenced in a study of identical twins. TCRdb recomputed calls from the 5' RACE reads with MiXCR, one row per CDR3 protein. This table holds a few hundred thousand distinct CDR3 sequences, roughly 10% found once. Sequencing was done on a sample of naive T cells sorted from blood. The receptors stem from a woman between 45 and 65 years old in good health.

This clonotype was counted at least ten times. This chain links TRBV12-3 or TRBV12-4 with TRBJ1-1, with a weak D call TRBD1 (6 bases). V lost 3 bases and J lost 7, with 15 bases in between. The CDR3 is made up of 14 amino acids. DNA of the CDR3: TGTGCCAGCAGTTTTTCCGGAACAGGGATTGAAGCTTTCTTT. This gives the protein CASSFSGTGIEAFF.

The rearrangement uses TRBV5-1 and TRBJ2-7; D may be TRBD2 (6 bases). This CDR3 has 15 amino acids. Germline V gene data show CDR1 as SGHRS and CDR2 as YFSETQ. V gave up 0 bases and J gave up 2 bases, with 12 bases separating them. The CDR3 region has the DNA TGCGCCAGCAGCTTGGCCGGGGGATCTGCCTACGAGCAGTACTTC. This encodes CASSLAGGSAYEQYF.

This clonotype was seen repeatedly, ten times or more. The gene calls are TRBV27 and TRBJ2-7; 8 positions agree with TRBD1. Germline CDR1 is MNHEY and CDR2 is SMNVEV (reference sequence). The CDR3 spans 14 residues. The ends lost 5 bases at V and 6 bases at J; junction bases unmatched: 9. The chain's CDR3 is CASSRDRYRSEQYF. The CDR3 DNA is TGTGCCAGCAGTCGGGACAGGTATCGTTCCGAGCAGTACTTC.

The rearrangement uses TRBV19 and TRBJ2-3, with 7 bases that match TRBD2. The CDR3 contains 15 residues. The V segment lost 6 bases and the J segment 1 base; nucleotides outside the gene matches: 7. CDR1 LNHDA and CDR2 SQIVND come from the germline V gene (reference sequence). The CDR3: CASRVTSARTDTQYF. The CDR3 DNA sequence: TGTGCCAGTAGGGTCACTAGCGCTCGCACAGATACGCAGTATTTT.

This clonotype showed up just a few times. This rearrangement joins TRBV20-1 to TRBJ2-5, with 9 bases that match TRBD2. Losses at the gene ends were 3 bases for V and 5 bases for J; bases not matched to a gene: 7. The CDR3 has 14 residues. CDR1 DFQATT and CDR2 SNEGSKA come from the germline V gene (reference sequence). In DNA form, the CDR3 reads TGCAGTGCTAGTCGAGCGGGAGGAAGGGAGACCCAGTACTTC. Translating it yields CSASRAGGRETQYF.

This clonotype was seen more than once but under ten times. The rearrangement joins TRBV12-5 to TRBJ1-5; D remains unclear. Per germline, CDR1 LGHNT and CDR2 FRNRAP. The CDR3 totals 13 residues. Trimming stripped 0 bases from V and 6 bases from J, with 6 bases between. The CDR3 DNA reads TGTGCTAGTGGTTTGGTTTTGGGTCAGCCCCAGCATTTT. It specifies CASGLVLGQPQHF.

This chain connects TRBV5-5 to TRBJ2-1; D is uncertain. The CDR3 extends over 12 amino acids. The V gene lost 4 bases and the J gene lost 6 bases, with 8 bases spanning the gap. The germline gives CDR1 SGHKS, CDR2 YYEKEE (reference sequence). For the CDR3, the DNA is TGTGCCAGCAGCCCAATGATCAATGAGCAGTTCTTC. Amino acid sequence: CASSPMINEQFF.

This clonotype was seen many times. The chain's CDR3 is CASSLTSGYEQYV. CDR3 bases: TGTGCCAGCAGTCTAACTAGCGGTTACGAGCAGTACGTC. The V call is TRBV12-3 or TRBV12-4, the J call TRBJ2-7; 8 bases are a match to TRBD2. V was clipped by 5 bases and J by 4 bases; unmatched bases: 4. The CDR3 extends over 13 amino acids.

The chain combines TRBV5-4 with TRBJ2-2; no reliable D call. CDR1 and CDR2 from the germline V gene are SGHNT and YYREEE (reference sequence). Trimming removed 3 bases at V and 5 bases at J, with 14 bases between. The CDR3 extends over 15 amino acids. The CDR3 DNA reads as TGTGCCAGCAGCTCCCCATCTGGCGGTACCGGGGAGCTGTTTTTT. Protein: CASSSPSGGTGELFF.

This clonotype was observed a few times. The chain employs TRBV20-1 and TRBJ1-5; 7 bases are shared with TRBD1. CDR3 size: 16 residues. V was pared by 0 bases and J by 2 bases, with 7 bases of the junction left unmatched. Per the germline V gene, CDR1 is DFQATT and CDR2 is SNEGSKA (reference sequence). CDR3 DNA sequence: TGCAGTGCTAGAGATTCCGACAGGGCGCGCAATCAGCCCCAGCATTTT. Translation gives CSARDSDRARNQPQHF.

This clonotype was seen at least ten times. This chain joins TRBV9 and TRBJ2-2; TRBD2 matches 9 bases. Germline V gene lookup returns CDR1 SGDLS and CDR2 YYNGEE. The CDR3 consists of 15 residues. Trimming took 2 bases from V and 4 from J; bases not matched to a gene: 3. In DNA, the CDR3 is TGTGCCAGCAGCGTTGTAGCGGGAGTCACCGGGGAGCTGTTTTTT. Its protein is CASSVVAGVTGELFF.

The gene calls are TRBV6-5 and TRBJ1-1; TRBD1 matches at 8 bases. V was clipped by 6 bases and J by 5 bases; unmatched bases: 11. The germline V gene has CDR1 MNHEY and CDR2 SVGAGI. The CDR3 is made up of 15 amino acids. The DNA for the CDR3 is TGTGCCAGCAGACCCCCGGACAGGGCTAAAACTGAAGCTTTCTTT. It specifies CASRPPDRAKTEAFF.

This clonotype has at least ten counts. The rearrangement links TRBV20-1 to TRBJ1-5; no clear D. Germline V gene lookup returns CDR1 DFQATT and CDR2 SNEGSKA (reference sequence). The ends were cut back, 2 bases at V and 0 bases at J, with 2 bases in the middle. The CDR3 covers 12 residues. The CDR3 loop is CSARNSNQPQHF. The DNA of the CDR3 is TGCAGTGCTAGAAATAGCAATCAGCCCCAGCATTTT.

This clonotype occurred a few times. V usage is TRBV28 and J usage is TRBJ2-5, with D perhaps TRBD2 (6 bases). The CDR3 totals 18 residues. Deletions cut 6 bases from V and 5 bases from J, with 28 bases between. CDR1 is MDHEN and CDR2 is SYDVKM in the germline V gene. The CDR3: CASSTYITRALAGETQYF. The CDR3 nucleotides read TGTGCCAGCAGCACCTATATAACTAGGGCCCTGGCGGGGGAGACCCAGTACTTC.

This clonotype has a handful of counts. In nucleotides, the CDR3 is TGCGCCACCCTAAGGGACAGCAATTCACCCCTCCACTTT. Translation: CATLRDSNSPLHF. The chain combines TRBV4-1 with TRBJ1-6; TRBD1 matches at 7 bases. Germline values: CDR1 MGHRA, CDR2 YSYEKL. The length of the CDR3 is 13 residues. With V trimmed by 10 bases and J by 7 bases, 7 bases remained unmatched.

The table lists this clonotype with a few counts. The chain employs TRBV4-1 and TRBJ2-7; D possibly uses TRBD1 or TRBD2 (5 bases each). V lost 1 base, J lost 5 bases, and 12 bases lay in between. From germline, CDR1 is MGHRA and CDR2 YSYEKL. This CDR3 has 14 residues. The CDR3 sequence: CASSQVYEGHEQYV. In nucleotides, the CDR3 is TGCGCCAGCAGCCAAGTATATGAGGGACACGAGCAGTACGTC.